A single sample is the source of the 12 T cell receptor beta chains below, sequenced in a study of CD8 T cells in Susac syndrome. RNA was extracted with the RNeasy kit, and a quantity of about 0.45 to 1 ug was reverse transcribed using random hexamers. TCRdb fed the immunoSEQ multiplex PCR reads into MiXCR, producing one record per CDR3 protein. The sample has around 160,000 distinct CDR3 sequences; approximately 93% are singletons. The sequenced sample was CD4+ T cells from PBMCs. These receptors were collected from a human donor with multiple sclerosis.

The chain links TRBV7-8 to TRBJ1-2, with D uncertain. The germline V gene has CDR1 SGHVS and CDR2 FQNEAQ. V lost 2 bases and J 5 bases, leaving 9 bases between the germline ends. The CDR3 covers 13 residues. CDR3 DNA sequence: TGTGCCAGCAGCTTAATCTCCGCGTATGGCTACACCTTC. It translates to CASSLISAYGYTF.

The genes are TRBV20-1 and TRBJ2-7; 8 positions agree with TRBD2. CDR1 is DFQATT and CDR2 is SNEGSKA in the germline V gene (reference sequence). Trimming took 4 bases from V and 4 from J; bases not matched to a gene: 6. This CDR3 region has 13 residues. The CDR3 DNA is TGCAGTGCTATAAGCGGGAGTCAGTACGAGCAGTACTTC. Translating gives CSAISGSQYEQYF.

The rearrangement uses TRBV29-1 and TRBJ2-1; D is possibly TRBD2 (6 bases). Germline V gene data show CDR1 as SQVTM and CDR2 as ANQGSEA. V was clipped by 7 bases and J by 6 bases, with 13 bases between them. CDR3 size: 12 residues. The CDR3 nucleotides are TGCAGCGCCCACCCCGGGAGCAATGAGCAGTTCTTC. Translating it yields CSAHPGSNEQFF.

DNA of the CDR3: TGTGCCAGCAGTGACGACAGGGGACCAGTTGGAAACACCATATATTTT. Its protein product is CASSDDRGPVGNTIYF. This chain connects TRBV6-2 or TRBV6-3 to TRBJ1-3; 8 bases agree with TRBD1. Germline V gene sequence: CDR1 MNHEY, CDR2 SVGEGT. With V trimmed by 5 bases and J by 3 bases, 9 bases remained unmatched. This CDR3 spans 16 amino acids.

This clonotype was seen only once. V is TRBV3-1 and J is TRBJ2-7; D is possibly TRBD1 (5 bases). This CDR3 region has 13 residues. Germline assignment: CDR1 LGHDT and CDR2 YNNKEL (reference sequence). V was shortened by 0 bases and J by 4 bases, with 7 bases between the two germline ends. The CDR3 loop is CASSQEKGYEQYF. CDR3 DNA: TGTGCCAGCAGCCAAGAAAAGGGGTACGAGCAGTACTTC.

The chain employs TRBV27 and TRBJ2-1; 10 bases are a match to TRBD2. Trimming took 6 bases from V and 4 from J; bases not matched to a gene: 6. This CDR3 spans 15 amino acids. The germline gives CDR1 MNHEY, CDR2 SMNVEV (reference sequence). The DNA of the CDR3 is TGTGCCAGCAGACAAGCGGGAGGGGAGTACAATGAGCAGTTCTTC. This encodes CASRQAGGEYNEQFF.

CDR3 in amino acids: CASSLDERGTEAFF. CDR3 DNA sequence: TGTGCCAGCAGCTTAGACGAGAGGGGGACTGAAGCTTTCTTT. The chain is built from TRBV7-9 and TRBJ1-1; a weak D match, TRBD1 (6 bases). Trimming removed 1 base at V and 5 bases at J, with 11 bases between. The CDR3 covers 14 residues. Germline V CDR1 and CDR2: SEHNR, FQNEAQ (reference sequence).

The rearrangement links TRBV6-6 to TRBJ2-1; D not certain. The CDR3 has 12 residues. Germline values: CDR1 MNHNY, CDR2 SVGAGI (reference sequence). V was pared by 4 bases and J by 4 bases, with 5 bases between. The CDR3 here is CASSFQYNEQFF. CDR3 DNA sequence: TGTGCCAGCAGTTTCCAGTACAATGAGCAGTTCTTC.

The V call is TRBV19, the J call TRBJ2-5; maybe TRBD1 (5 bases). The CDR3 totals 13 residues. Trimming left V 10 bases short and J 1 base short, with 13 bases between. CDR1 and CDR2 (germline): LNHDA, SQIVND (reference sequence). CDR3 region: CATSQVRQETQYF. The CDR3 bases are TGTGCCACCTCACAGGTCCGCCAAGAGACCCAGTACTTC.

The gene calls are TRBV5-1 and TRBJ2-7; D may be TRBD2 (6 bases). Trimming cost V 2 bases and J 2 bases, with 14 bases left between them. This CDR3 is built from 15 residues. The germline gives CDR1 SGHRS, CDR2 YFSETQ. CDR3 nucleotide sequence: TGCGCCAGCAGCTTATTAGGGACTCAGACCTACGAGCAGTACTTC. The encoded protein is CASSLLGTQTYEQYF.

V usage is TRBV4-2 and J usage is TRBJ2-2; perhaps D is TRBD1 or TRBD2 (5 bases each). Between the trimmed V and J ends, which lost 2 bases and 3 bases, there was a span of 10 bases. There are 15 residues in the CDR3. Per the germline V gene, CDR1 is LGHNA and CDR2 is YNFKEQ. This chain's CDR3 is CASSQWGSDTGELFF. In nucleotides, the CDR3 is TGTGCCAGCAGCCAATGGGGGTCGGACACCGGGGAGCTGTTTTTT.

The chain uses TRBV7-9 and TRBJ1-4; 7 nucleotides align to TRBD1. Germline values: CDR1 SEHNR, CDR2 FQNEAQ (reference sequence). The CDR3 contains 15 residues. The V segment lost 5 bases and the J segment 8 bases; nucleotides outside the gene matches: 11. The CDR3 DNA follows: TGTGCCAGCAGCGACAATACAGGGGCGGGCGAAAAACTGTTTTTT. It specifies CASSDNTGAGEKLFF.